These 19 T cell receptor beta chains share one sample of origin, sequenced in a study of T cells in women clearing cervical HPV infection. The assay was immunoSEQ multiplex PCR, and TCRdb's table has in-frame clones only and misses some. Recorded for this sample: roughly 30,000 clones. The specimen was blood buffy coat. Source of these receptors: a woman between 18 and 70 years old with a cervical HPV16 infection that either progressed to CIN3+ or cleared (not recorded which).

For this clone: The DNA ends 3 residues before the CDR3 does, and the rest of the CDR3 is filled in from the germline J gene. The chain recombines TRBV5-1 with TRBJ2-7; maybe TRBD1 (6 bases). The germline V gene encodes CDR1 SGHRS and CDR2 YFSETQ. Trimming pared 4 bases from V and 5 bases from J, leaving 16 bases between. There are 14 residues in the CDR3. The CDR3 spells CASSASQQGDEQYF. CDR3 DNA, as far as it was read: TGCGCCAGCAGCGCCTCCCAACAGGGAGACGAG.

As concerns this clone: The read is 3 residues too short to cover the CDR3 end, so that end is filled in from the germline J gene. The chain couples TRBV7-2 to TRBJ1-1; the D gene is possibly TRBD1 (5 bases). This CDR3 is built from 11 residues. Germline V gene sequence: CDR1 SGHTA, CDR2 FQGNSA. The CDR3 sequence is CATGLQETAFF. The DNA read from the CDR3 is TGTGCCACGGGACTCCAAGAGACA.

In the case of this clone: The read ends 3 residues before the CDR3 terminus; that terminus is restored from the germline J gene. The rearrangement links TRBV7-2 to TRBJ2-4; D is undetermined. Germline CDR1 and CDR2: SGHTA and FQGNSA. The CDR3 has 13 residues. The CDR3: CASSLALNYGQYF. CDR3 bases read: TGTGCCAGCAGCTTGGCGTTGAACTATGGT.

Turning to this clone: Read coverage stops 3 residues before the CDR3 terminus; the germline J gene supplies the remainder. The V gene is TRBV2, the J gene TRBJ2-2, with D possibly TRBD1 on 5 matching bases. The CDR3 extends over 19 amino acids. Trimming stripped 3 bases from V and 0 bases from J, with 20 bases between. Germline assignment: CDR1 SNHLY and CDR2 FYNNEI. The DNA read from the CDR3 is TGTGCCAGCAGTGAGGACGCCCAGGGCTACACTACGAACACCGGGGAG. Its protein product is CASSEDAQGYTTNTGE. Given in full, the CDR3 is CASSEDAQGYTTNTGELFF.

As to this clone: The read finishes 3 residues shy of the CDR3 end, and the germline J gene is used to complete it. The rearrangement uses TRBV20-1 and TRBJ2-5; D not resolved. The CDR3 spans 15 residues. CDR1 and CDR2 (germline): DFQATT, SNEGSKA (reference sequence). The sequenced part of the CDR3 DNA is TGCAGTGCTAGACTCTCGGTGTTTGGCACAGATACC. It encodes CSARLSVFGTDT. The full CDR3 sequence reads CSARLSVFGTDTQYF.

Comment on this clone: Read coverage stops 3 residues before the CDR3 terminus; the germline J gene supplies the remainder. The rearrangement links TRBV6-2 or TRBV6-3 to TRBJ2-5, with TRBD2 matching over 7 bases. The CDR3 runs 15 residues. After removal of 7 bases from V and 0 bases from J, the junction contained 8 bases not matched to a gene. Germline V gene lookup returns CDR1 MNHEY and CDR2 SVGEGT. Incomplete CDR3 DNA: TGTGCCAGCACCCCTTTGGGGGGGGACCAAGAGACC. This gives the protein CASTPLGGDQET. The whole CDR3 sequence is CASTPLGGDQETQYF.

Note on this clone: The missing CDR3 end, 3 residues past where the read stops, is filled in from the germline J gene. The chain has TRBV30 and TRBJ1-1; a weak D match, TRBD1 (6 bases). The CDR3 has 13 residues. The V end was cut by 3 bases, the J end by 3 bases, with 11 bases between. Germline values: CDR1 GTSNPN, CDR2 SVGIG (reference sequence). CDR3: CAWRSRGYTEAFF. CDR3 DNA, as far as it was read: TGTGCCTGGAGGTCCAGGGGCTACACTGAA.

Remarks on this clone: One end of the junction varies from germline; a read error may be responsible. The read stops 3 residues short of the end of the CDR3; the missing end is completed from the germline J gene. The sample carries other DNA sequences with the same CDR3. This chain joins TRBV30 and TRBJ1-3; D is possibly TRBD1 (5 bases). Germline CDR1 GTSNPN, CDR2 SVGIG (reference sequence). CDR3 size: 20 residues. Here the CDR3 reads CAWRGSGENLPFSSGNTIYF. The part of the CDR3 DNA that was read is TGTGCCTGGAGAGGCTCGGGGGAAAATCTTCCCTTTAGCTCTGGAAACACT. Combining the CDR3 with reference TRBV30 and TRBJ1-3 gives the whole variable domain SQTIHQWPATLVQPVGSPLSLECTVEGTSNPNLYWYRQAAGRGLQLLFYSVGIGQISSEVPQNLSASRPQDRQFILSSKKLLLSDSGFYLCAWRGSGENLPFSSGNTIYFGEGSWLTVV.

On this clone itself: The read ends 3 residues shy of where the CDR3 ends; the end is completed using the germline J gene. V gene TRBV7-8 combines with J gene TRBJ2-1; the D is unclear. CDR3 length: 15 amino acids. The V end lost 0 bases, the J end lost 5 bases, and 11 bases lay between the germline ends. From germline, CDR1 is SGHVS and CDR2 FQNEAQ. The CDR3 loop is CASSLAVLQNNEQFF. CDR3 DNA, as far as it was read: TGTGCCAGCAGCTTAGCGGTCCTCCAGAACAATGAG.

As to this clone: One end of the junction varies from germline; a read error may be responsible. Other DNA sequences within the sample encode an identical CDR3. Incomplete CDR3 DNA: TGCAGCGTTGAGTGGACACTAAGTTCTCATAACTATGGG. Protein sequence: CSVEWTLSSHNYG. The full CDR3 reads CSVEWTLSSHNYGYTF. The chain links TRBV29-1 to TRBJ1-2; possibly TRBD1 for D (5 bases). The read finishes 3 residues shy of the CDR3 end, and the germline J gene is used to complete it. The CDR3 extends over 16 amino acids. Germline values: CDR1 SQVTM, CDR2 ANQGSEA.

In regard to this clone: The CDR3 goes on 3 residues after the read ends, and that part is filled in from the germline J gene. V usage is TRBV6-2 or TRBV6-3 and J usage is TRBJ1-2, with TRBD1 matching 11 bases. This CDR3 has 15 residues. Per germline, CDR1 MNHEY and CDR2 SVGEGT. Trimming cost V 6 bases and J 4 bases; bases outside gene matches: 7. The CDR3 region is CASRIPGTGGYGYTF. Partial CDR3 DNA: TGTGCCAGCAGGATACCCGGGACAGGGGGCTATGGC.

As to this clone: The read stops 3 residues short of the end of the CDR3; the missing end is completed from the germline J gene. V gene TRBV2 combines with J gene TRBJ1-2; D ambiguous. Germline V gene data show CDR1 as SNHLY and CDR2 as FYNNEI. The CDR3 sequence is 15 residues long. The CDR3: CASSEPLAGYNDYTF. The sequenced CDR3 bases are TGTGCCAGCAGTGAACCGCTAGCGGGGTACAATGAC. Full variable domain (rest looked up from reference TRBV2 and TRBJ1-2): EPEVTQTPSHQVTQMGQEVILRCVPISNHLYFYWYRQILGQKVEFLVSFYNNEISEKSEIFDDQFSVERPDGSNFTLKIRSTKLEDSAMYFCASSEPLAGYNDYTFGSGTRLTVV.

Comment on this clone: Coverage ceases 3 residues before the CDR3 finishes, and the germline J gene fills in the end. The gene calls are TRBV4-2 and TRBJ2-5, with TRBD1 as a possible D gene (5 bases). The CDR3 extends over 18 amino acids. Per the germline V gene, CDR1 is LGHNA and CDR2 is YNFKEQ. Between the trimmed V and J ends, which lost 0 bases and 1 base, there was a span of 18 bases. The CDR3 sequence is CASSQDWSAGIFQETQYF. The covered CDR3 bases are TGTGCCAGCAGCCAAGATTGGTCCGCAGGGATCTTCCAAGAGACC.

Notes on this clone: The read is 3 residues too short to cover the CDR3 end, so that end is filled in from the germline J gene. V is TRBV5-1 and J is TRBJ1-1; 7 bases align to TRBD1. The trim removed 4 bases at V and 1 base at J, leaving 7 bases unmatched. The length of the CDR3 is 15 residues. The germline CDR1 and CDR2 sequences are SGHRS and YFSETQ. CDR3 DNA, as far as it was read: TGCGCCAGCAGCACCCGACAGGGCGGGAACACTGAA. This encodes CASSTRQGGNTE. The CDR3 in full is CASSTRQGGNTEAFF.

Details on this clone: Read coverage stops 3 residues before the CDR3 terminus; the germline J gene supplies the remainder. This chain links TRBV5-1 with TRBJ2-5; 7 bases are shared with TRBD2. The CDR3 is made up of 15 amino acids. The germline CDR1 and CDR2 sequences are SGHRS and YFSETQ. CDR3 sequence: CASSLLAVNTDTQYF. The part of the CDR3 DNA that was read is TGCGCCAGCAGCTTGCTAGCGGTGAACACAGATACC.

Note on this clone: The CDR3 extends 3 residues past the end of the read, so its final part is completed from the germline J gene. This rearrangement joins TRBV18 to TRBJ2-4, with unresolved D. Germline V lookup: CDR1 KGHSH, CDR2 LQKENI. This CDR3 spans 12 amino acids. The CDR3 bases that were read are TGTGCCAGCTCACCACCTTTTGAAGGT. This encodes CASSPPFEG. The CDR3 reads in full as CASSPPFEGQYF.

Turning to this clone: Read data end 3 residues before the CDR3 end; the end is taken from the germline J gene. J is TRBJ1-4 and V is TRBV20-1; 8 bases align to TRBD1. J gave up 10 bases and V 3 bases, and 10 bases lay outside the gene matches. CDR1 and CDR2 (germline): DFQATT, SNEGSKA (reference sequence). This CDR3 contains 14 residues. CDR3 amino acids: CSARPRDRKGKLFF. Partial CDR3 DNA: TGCAGTGCTAGGCCCCGGGACAGGAAAGGAAAA.

About this clone: The CDR3 end falls 3 residues outside the read, so it is completed with the germline J gene. This chain joins TRBV2 and TRBJ1-1; D is undetermined. The V end lost 10 bases, the J end lost 0 bases, and 9 bases lay between the germline ends. Germline CDR1 and CDR2: SNHLY and FYNNEI. CDR3 size: 12 residues. The CDR3: CATSAMNTEAFF. The sequenced CDR3 bases are TGTGCCACCTCTGCGATGAACACTGAA.

Points on this clone: The sequence runs out 3 residues before the end of the CDR3; the remainder is reconstructed from the germline J gene. This chain connects TRBV20-1 to TRBJ1-5; D is undetermined. V lost 0 bases to trimming and J lost 0 bases, with 12 bases between them. Germline assignment: CDR1 DFQATT and CDR2 SNEGSKA (reference sequence). This CDR3 spans 16 amino acids. The CDR3 bases that were read are TGCAGTGCTAGAGATCGAGAAGGTAATAGCAATCAGCCC. The encoded protein is CSARDREGNSNQP. The full CDR3 reads CSARDREGNSNQPQHF.